The T cell receptor beta chain described here comes from a study of blood T cell repertoires in COVID-19. The overall study: COVID-19 samples from acute and convalescent phases originated in the United States, Italy and Spain.

Produced via immunoSEQ multiplex PCR; TCRdb's table is partial and in-frame only. The data contain 400,000 or so clones, over 75% of them singletons. CDR3 size: 15 residues. The V gene's germline CDR1 is KGHSH and CDR2 LQKENI. V lost 2 bases and J 4 bases, leaving 11 bases between the germline ends. The sequence derives from a woman aged 40 to 50 with COVID-19, enrolled during active disease. The sample comprised peripheral blood. V usage is TRBV18 and J usage is TRBJ1-4, with D unclear. The CDR3 DNA reads as TGTGCCAGCTCACCATCGGCAAACTATAATGAAAAACTGTTTTTT. As protein: CASSPSANYNEKLFF.